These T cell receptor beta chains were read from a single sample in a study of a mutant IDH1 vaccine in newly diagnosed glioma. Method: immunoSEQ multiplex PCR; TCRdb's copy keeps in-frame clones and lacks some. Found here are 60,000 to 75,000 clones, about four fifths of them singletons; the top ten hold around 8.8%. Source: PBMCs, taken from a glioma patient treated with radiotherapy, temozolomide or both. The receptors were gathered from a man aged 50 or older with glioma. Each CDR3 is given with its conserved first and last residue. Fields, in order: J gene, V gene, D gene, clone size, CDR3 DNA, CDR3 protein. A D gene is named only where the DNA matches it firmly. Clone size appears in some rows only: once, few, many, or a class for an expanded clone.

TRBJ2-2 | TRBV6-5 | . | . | TGTGCCAGCAGAATCGGGACACTTAACACCGGGGAGCTGTTTTTT | CASRIGTLNTGELFF
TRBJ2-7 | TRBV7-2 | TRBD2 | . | TGTGCCAGCAGCACCCAGCGGGGGGCCCCGTTCGAGCAGTACTTC | CASSTQRGAPFEQYF
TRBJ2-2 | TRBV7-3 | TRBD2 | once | TGTGCCAGCAGCTTCCCGGGGGGGACCGGGGAGCTGTTTTTT | CASSFPGGTGELFF
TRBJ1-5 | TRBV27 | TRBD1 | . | TGTGCCAGCAGTTTATCTTATGGGACAGGGGCGGCGAATCAGCCCCAGCATTTT | CASSLSYGTGAANQPQHF
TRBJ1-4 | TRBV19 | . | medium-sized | TGTGCTAGTAGGAGAGTAAATGAAAAACTGTTTTTT | CASRRVNEKLFF
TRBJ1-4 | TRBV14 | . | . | TGTGCCAGCAGCCCGACAACGGGGTTTGAAAAACTGTTTTTT | CASSPTTGFEKLFF
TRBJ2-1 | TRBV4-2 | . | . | TGTGCCAGCAGCCAGGTACGGGGTGATGAGCAGTTCTTC | CASSQVRGDEQFF
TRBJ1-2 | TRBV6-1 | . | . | TGTGCCAGCAGCCCCCTAAACTATGGCTACACCTTC | CASSPLNYGYTF
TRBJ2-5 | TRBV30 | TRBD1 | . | TGTGCCTGGTCCAATGCCGACCGGACAGGGGAGAACTTC | CAWSNADRTGENF
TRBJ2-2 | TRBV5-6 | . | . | TGTGCCAGCAGCGCTTTGGAGAACACCGGGGAGCTGTTTTTT | CASSALENTGELFF
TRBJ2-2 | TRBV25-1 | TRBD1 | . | TGTGCCAGCAGTGGACAGGGCCCCGGGGAGCTGTTTTTT | CASSGQGPGELFF
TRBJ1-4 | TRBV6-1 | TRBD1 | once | TGTGCCAGCAGGGCAGGGGGTGGTGAAAAACTGTTTTTT | CASRAGGGEKLFF
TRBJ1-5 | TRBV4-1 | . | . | TGCGCCAGCAGCCCCAGCGGTGGGGGGGAGGCAGGACAGCCCCAGCATTTT | CASSPSGGGEAGQPQHF
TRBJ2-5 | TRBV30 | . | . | TGTGCCTGGAACCTCGACGGGGCGGGGGAGACCCAGTACTTC | CAWNLDGAGETQYF
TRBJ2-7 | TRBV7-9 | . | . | TGTGCCAGCAGCTCGGGTCCCCCAGGTAGCTCCTACGAGCAGTACTTC | CASSSGPPGSSYEQYF
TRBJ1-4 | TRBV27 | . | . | TGTGCCAGCAGTACGACCCGGGGGGCCGCTAATGAAAAACTGTTTTTT | CASSTTRGAANEKLFF
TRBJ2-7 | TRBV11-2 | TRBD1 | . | TGTGCCAGCAGCCCCCAGACAGGGGGTAGCTACGAGCAGTACTTC | CASSPQTGGSYEQYF
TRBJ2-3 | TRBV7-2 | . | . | TGTGCCAGCAGCTTTCGGACAGATACGCAGTATTTT | CASSFRTDTQYF
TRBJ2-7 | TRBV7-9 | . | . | TGTGCCACCTCCCTGACAGAGTCCTACGAGCAGTACTTC | CATSLTESYEQYF
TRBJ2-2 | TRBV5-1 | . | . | TGCGCCAGCAGCTCGGGTAGTGGGTCGAACACCGGGGAGCTGTTTTTT | CASSSGSGSNTGELFF
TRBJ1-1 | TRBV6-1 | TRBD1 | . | TGTGCCAGCAGTACCCGACAGGGAGATATTGCTGAAGCTTTCTTT | CASSTRQGDIAEAFF
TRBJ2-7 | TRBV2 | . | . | TGTGCCAGCAGAGGGGGGACACGCACCTACGAGCAGTACTTC | CASRGGTRTYEQYF
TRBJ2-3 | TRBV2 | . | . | TGTGCCAGCAGATTTAGTGGCCCATACACTACAGATACGCAGTATTTT | CASRFSGPYTTDTQYF
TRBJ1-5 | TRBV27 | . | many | TGTGCCAGCAGTTTAAACCCACTTAGCAATCAGCCCCAGCATTTT | CASSLNPLSNQPQHF
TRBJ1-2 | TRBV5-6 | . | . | TGTGCCAGCAGCTTGTCTGGGATCCCTAACTATGGCTACACCTTC | CASSLSGIPNYGYTF
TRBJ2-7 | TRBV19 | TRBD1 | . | TGTGCCAGTAGTTACCGGGACAGACTGTACGAGCAGTACTTC | CASSYRDRLYEQYF
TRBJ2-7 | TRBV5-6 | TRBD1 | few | TGTGCCAGCAGCTTAGAATTTCGGGACAGGGACTACGAGCAGTACTTC | CASSLEFRDRDYEQYF
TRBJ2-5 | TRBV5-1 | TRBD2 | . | TGCGCCAGCAGTCAGCCGGGACTAGCGGGGGGGTACCAAGAGACCCAGTACTTC | CASSQPGLAGGYQETQYF
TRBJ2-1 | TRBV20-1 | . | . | TGCAGTGCTGCCGCCAATGAGCAGTTCTTC | CSAAANEQFF
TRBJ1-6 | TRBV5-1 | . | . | TGCGCCAGCAGCTTGGCGGACGTCGAAGACTCCCTCCACTTT | CASSLADVEDSLHF
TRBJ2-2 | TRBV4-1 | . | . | TGCGCCAGCAAACCGGCGAACACCGGGGAGCTGTTTTTT | CASKPANTGELFF
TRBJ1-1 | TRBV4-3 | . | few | TGCGCCAGCAGCCAAGTTGGGGGAACGGACGTGAGTTTT | CASSQVGGTDVSF
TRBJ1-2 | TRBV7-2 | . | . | TGTGCCAGCAGCTATGATCGACAGCTTACGAACTATGGCTACACCTTC | CASSYDRQLTNYGYTF
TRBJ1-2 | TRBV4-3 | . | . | TGCGCCAGCAGCCAGGCCGGGACCGTTAACTATGGCTACACCTTC | CASSQAGTVNYGYTF
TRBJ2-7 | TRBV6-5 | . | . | TGTGCCAGCACCGGACTTCCCAGGGGCTACGAGCAGTACTTC | CASTGLPRGYEQYF
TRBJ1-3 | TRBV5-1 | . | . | TGCGCCAGCAGCTTGGGACGCTCTGGAAACACCATATATTTT | CASSLGRSGNTIYF
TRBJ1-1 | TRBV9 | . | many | TGTGCCAGCAGCGTAGAGGTGAACACTGAAGCTTTCTTT | CASSVEVNTEAFF
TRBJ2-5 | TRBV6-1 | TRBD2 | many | TGTGCCAGCAGTTTGGGGACTAGCTGGCAAGAGACCCAGTACTTC | CASSLGTSWQETQYF
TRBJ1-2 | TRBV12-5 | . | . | TGTGCTAGTGGTCCGCAGGGAGGTAGGGGCTACACCTTC | CASGPQGGRGYTF
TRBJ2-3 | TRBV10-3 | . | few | TGTGCCATCAGTGAGTCAGCCTTAGGTTTCGAAGTGACAGATACGCAGTATTTT | CAISESALGFEVTDTQYF
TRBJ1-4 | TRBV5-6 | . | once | TGTGCCAGCAGCTTCAGGGGAGTGAATGAAAAACTGTTTTTT | CASSFRGVNEKLFF
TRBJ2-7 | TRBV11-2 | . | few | TGTGCCAGCAGCTTAGATTTGGGACCTGCCTACGAGCAGTACTTC | CASSLDLGPAYEQYF
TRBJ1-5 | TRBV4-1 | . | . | TGCGCCAGCAGCCAAGATCAGGGGCAGCCCCAGCATTTT | CASSQDQGQPQHF
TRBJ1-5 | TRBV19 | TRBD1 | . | TGTGCCAGTAGTAGGGACAGGGGGGTGGGTCAGCCCCAGCATTTT | CASSRDRGVGQPQHF
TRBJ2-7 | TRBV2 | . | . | TGTGCCAGCAGTGAAGGGCGGGGATACTACGAGCAGTACTTC | CASSEGRGYYEQYF
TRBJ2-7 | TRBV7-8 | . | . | TGTGCCAGCAGCTTAGCAGTGGGGCGACAGGATCGCTACGAGCAGTACTTC | CASSLAVGRQDRYEQYF
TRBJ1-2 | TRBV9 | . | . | TGTGCCAGCAGCGTAGTGCACCCCGAGGGTGGCTACACCTTC | CASSVVHPEGGYTF
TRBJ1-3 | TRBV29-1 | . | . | TGCAGCGTTCAGGGGAGCTCTGGAAACACCATATATTTT | CSVQGSSGNTIYF